What follows are 26 T cell receptor beta chains derived from one specimen sequenced in a study of blood T cell repertoires in COVID-19. Using immunoSEQ multiplex PCR, the repertoire was profiled, and TCRdb retains in-frame clones only, with some absent. The sample has some 21,000 clones; 80% are singletons. The sample taken for sequencing was peripheral blood. The receptors here all came from a man in his 60s with active COVID-19.

The CDR3 DNA follows: TGTGCCAGCAGTTATGGCGGCAGGGGATACAATGAGCAGTTCTTC. This translates into CASSYGGRGYNEQFF. This sequence joins TRBV6-6 and TRBJ2-1; perhaps TRBD1 as D (6 bases). The germline V gene encodes CDR1 MNHNY and CDR2 SVGAGI (reference sequence). The V gene lost 3 bases and the J gene lost 4 bases, with 13 bases spanning the gap. This CDR3 region has 15 residues.

The V and J genes are TRBV5-8 and TRBJ2-6; no definite D call. Trimming pared 0 bases from V and 3 bases from J, leaving 4 bases between. This CDR3 has 14 amino acids. The germline CDR1 and CDR2 sequences are SGHTS and YDEGEE. CDR3 sequence: CASSLGLGANVLTF. The CDR3 coding sequence is TGTGCCAGCAGCTTGGGGCTTGGGGCCAACGTCCTGACTTTC.

This chain connects TRBV5-8 to TRBJ2-5; tentative D call: TRBD1 (5 bases). V lost 0 bases and J lost 1, with 16 bases in between. The CDR3 extends over 17 amino acids. Germline CDR1 SGHTS, CDR2 YDEGEE. CDR3 in amino acids: CASSLDQGYIPQETQYF. The CDR3 nucleotides are TGTGCCAGCAGCTTGGATCAGGGCTATATCCCCCAAGAGACCCAGTACTTC.

This sequence joins TRBV30 and TRBJ2-6; 7 bases match TRBD1. There are 16 residues in the CDR3. Germline V CDR1 and CDR2: GTSNPN, SVGIG (reference sequence). Trimming cost V 2 bases and J 1 base; bases outside gene matches: 5. The CDR3 DNA follows: TGTGCCTGGAGTAGAGACAGGGTGTCTGGGGCCAACGTCCTGACTTTC. Its protein product is CAWSRDRVSGANVLTF.

This chain connects TRBV6-5 to TRBJ1-5; 7 nucleotides line up with TRBD1. The germline V gene encodes CDR1 MNHEY and CDR2 SVGAGI. The CDR3 runs to 15 residues. Unmatched junction bases numbered 10, after V lost 6 bases and J lost 5 bases. The CDR3 protein is CASRLTGDPDQPQHF. The CDR3 bases are TGTGCCAGCAGGCTAACAGGGGATCCCGATCAGCCCCAGCATTTT.

The sample holds one count of this clone. The chain uses TRBV18 and TRBJ2-7; perhaps TRBD2 as D (5 bases). Trimming removed 3 bases from V and 7 bases from J, with 16 bases in between. This CDR3 region has 14 residues. CDR1 and CDR2 (germline): KGHSH, LQKENI. This CDR3 is CASSPLGAAGEQYF. The CDR3 DNA reads TGTGCCAGCTCACCTCTTGGCGCCGCGGGTGAGCAGTACTTC.

The rearrangement links TRBV7-2 to TRBJ2-1; 10 bases agree with TRBD1. V was clipped by 4 bases and J by 7 bases; unmatched bases: 16. CDR3 size: 18 residues. The germline CDR1 and CDR2 sequences are SGHTA and FQGNSA. CDR3: CASSSTMIRDRGYNEQFF. The CDR3 region has the DNA TGTGCCAGCAGCTCGACAATGATCCGGGACAGGGGATATAATGAGCAGTTCTTC. Looking up the rest from reference TRBV7-2 and TRBJ2-1 gives the full variable domain: GAGVSQSPSNKVTEKGKDVELRCDPISGHTALYWYRQSLGQGLEFLIYFQGNSAPDKSGLPSDRFSAERTGGSVSTLTIQRTQQEDSAVYLCASSSTMIRDRGYNEQFFGPGTRLTVL.

The chain joins TRBV5-6 to TRBJ2-5; possible D gene TRBD1, 6 bases. Germline loops: CDR1 SGHDT, CDR2 YYEEEE. Trimming took off 1 base at V and 5 bases at J, with 9 bases between the two ends. The CDR3 runs to 13 residues. CDR3 loop: CASSLIRGETQYF. The CDR3, as DNA: TGTGCCAGCAGCTTGATTAGGGGGGAGACCCAGTACTTC.

The gene calls are TRBV27 and TRBJ2-1; 9 bases agree with TRBD2. Germline V gene lookup returns CDR1 MNHEY and CDR2 SMNVEV (reference sequence). Trimming at V came to 8 bases and at J to 4 bases, leaving 9 bases not matched to a gene. There are 15 residues in the CDR3. The CDR3 region is CASVAGASGYNEQFF. The CDR3 bases are TGTGCCAGCGTAGCGGGAGCCTCAGGGTACAATGAGCAGTTCTTC.

V usage is TRBV7-2 and J usage is TRBJ2-5; 8 bases align to TRBD2. CDR3 length: 16 residues. Germline V gene sequence: CDR1 SGHTA, CDR2 FQGNSA. V gave up 2 bases and J gave up 4 bases; unmatched junction bases: 9. The CDR3 protein is CASSLLAGPRVETQYF. CDR3 bases: TGTGCCAGCAGCTTACTAGCGGGCCCTAGGGTAGAGACCCAGTACTTC.

J is TRBJ2-1 and V is TRBV9, with TRBD2 identical over 7 bases. CDR3 size: 17 residues. With 0 bases clipped from V and 0 bases from J, the junction kept 6 bases outside the gene matches. The V gene's germline CDR1 is SGDLS and CDR2 YYNGEE. The CDR3 reads CASSVGASGLSYNEQFF. The CDR3 coding sequence is TGTGCCAGCAGCGTAGGGGCTAGCGGCCTCTCCTACAATGAGCAGTTCTTC. The full variable domain, rest sourced from reference TRBV9 and TRBJ2-1, is DSGVTQTPKHLITATGQRVTLRCSPRSGDLSVYWYQQSLDQGLQFLIQYYNGEERAKGNILERFSAQQFPDLHSELNLSSLELGDSALYFCASSVGASGLSYNEQFFGPGTRLTVL.

The chain joins TRBV19 to TRBJ2-6; 7 bases agree with TRBD1. Trimming took 6 bases from V and 2 from J; bases not matched to a gene: 4. The CDR3 runs to 15 residues. CDR1 and CDR2 (germline): LNHDA, SQIVND (reference sequence). The CDR3 DNA reads as TGTGCCAGTAGGCCGACAGGGACTGGGGCCAACGTCCTGACTTTC. This encodes CASRPTGTGANVLTF.

V gene TRBV6-5 combines with J gene TRBJ2-2, with TRBD2 matching 13 bases. The germline V gene encodes CDR1 MNHEY and CDR2 SVGAGI. This CDR3 contains 16 residues. Trimming at V came to 2 bases and at J to 7 bases, leaving 4 bases not matched to a gene. This CDR3 reads CASSYRTSGSHGELFF. CDR3 DNA: TGTGCCAGCAGTTACCGGACTAGCGGGAGCCACGGGGAGCTGTTTTTT.

The CDR3 region has the DNA TGTGCCTGGAACCCCGCAGGGAGGAATGAGCAGTTCTTC. This translates into CAWNPAGRNEQFF. V gene TRBV30 combines with J gene TRBJ2-1; perhaps TRBD2 as D (6 bases). Germline V gene sequence: CDR1 GTSNPN, CDR2 SVGIG (reference sequence). The CDR3 is 13 residues long. V was cut by 4 bases and J by 7 bases, with 14 bases left in between.

The CDR3 spells CASSLSTGGPAEQYF. CDR3 coding DNA: TGCGCCAGCAGCTTATCGACGGGAGGGCCGGCCGAGCAGTACTTC. This sequence joins TRBV5-1 and TRBJ2-7; 8 bases map to TRBD2. CDR1 and CDR2 (germline): SGHRS, YFSETQ. V dropped 2 bases and J dropped 6; count of bases not matched to a gene: 10. The CDR3 runs to 15 residues.

By its share, this clone is medium-sized (0.01 to 0.1%). The chain recombines TRBV6-2 or TRBV6-3 with TRBJ2-3; 14 bases align to TRBD2. The CDR3 has 18 residues. Germline V gene lookup returns CDR1 MNHEY and CDR2 SVGEGT. The J segment lost 4 bases and the V segment lost 2 bases, leaving 8 bases of the junction unmatched. The CDR3 nucleotides are TGTGCCAGCAGTTACACACCGGGACTAGCGGGAGACTCAGATACGCAGTATTTT. This sequence encodes CASSYTPGLAGDSDTQYF.

The rearrangement uses TRBV6-2 or TRBV6-3 and TRBJ1-5; 7 nucleotides line up with TRBD1. The germline CDR1 and CDR2 sequences are MNHEY and SVGEGT. V lost 6 bases and J lost 1; bases outside the gene matches: 6. The length of the CDR3 is 15 residues. The CDR3 region has the DNA TGTGCCAGCAGCTTAGGGGGCGTAAGCAATCAGCCCCAGCATTTT. It yields the protein CASSLGGVSNQPQHF.

The chain carries TRBV5-1 and TRBJ2-7; D unclear. V lost 4 bases and J lost 0, with 5 bases in between. Germline CDR1 SGHRS, CDR2 YFSETQ. The CDR3 extends over 12 amino acids. The CDR3 region is CASSPSSYEQYF. The DNA for the CDR3 is TGCGCCAGCAGCCCGAGCTCCTACGAGCAGTACTTC.

The V and J genes are TRBV5-6 and TRBJ2-1, with 8 bases aligning to TRBD2. The CDR3 sequence is 18 residues long. V shed 3 bases and J 0 bases; nucleotides not matched to a gene: 11. Germline CDR1 is SGHDT and CDR2 is YYEEEE. This chain's CDR3 is CASSSTSGPSSSYNEQFF. The CDR3, as DNA: TGTGCCAGCAGCTCAACTAGCGGTCCCTCGAGCTCCTACAATGAGCAGTTCTTC.

The chain combines TRBV18 with TRBJ1-5, with 8 positions matching TRBD1. Per the germline V gene, CDR1 is KGHSH and CDR2 is LQKENI. Trimming took 4 bases from V and 5 from J; bases not matched to a gene: 1. This CDR3 spans 13 amino acids. The CDR3 coding sequence is TGTGCCAGCTCACTGACAGGGGATCAGCCCCAGCATTTT. It encodes CASSLTGDQPQHF. Drawing the rest from reference TRBV18 and TRBJ1-5, the complete variable domain is NAGVMQNPRHLVRRRGQEARLRCSPMKGHSHVYWYRQLPEEGLKFMVYLQKENIIDESGMPKERFSAEFPKEGPSILRIQQVVRGDSAAYFCASSLTGDQPQHFGDGTRLSIL.

This clone was found once. V and J are TRBV9 and TRBJ2-2; TRBD2 might be the D (6 bases). The CDR3 is 15 residues long. Germline V gene lookup returns CDR1 SGDLS and CDR2 YYNGEE. Trimming removed 3 bases from V and 5 bases from J, with 14 bases in between. CDR3 in DNA: TGTGCCAGCAGCGGACCGGGACTCCAAACCGGGGAGCTGTTTTTT. It codes for CASSGPGLQTGELFF.

The J gene is TRBJ2-5, the V gene TRBV24-1; TRBD2 aligns across 8 bases. The germline V gene encodes CDR1 KGHDR and CDR2 SFDVKD. This CDR3 is built from 13 residues. V dropped 5 bases and J dropped 4; count of bases not matched to a gene: 2. Here the CDR3 DNA reads TGTGCCACCAGTGTGGCGGGGGGAGAGACCCAGTACTTC. As protein: CATSVAGGETQYF.

V usage is TRBV6-5 and J usage is TRBJ2-5; 9 bases line up with TRBD1. CDR1 is MNHEY and CDR2 is SVGAGI in the germline V gene. CDR3 length equals 15 residues. J gave up 5 bases and V 6 bases, and 10 bases lay outside the gene matches. CDR3 DNA sequence: TGTGCCAGCAGACTTTCACAGGGGGCGTGGGAGACCCAGTACTTC. Encoded protein: CASRLSQGAWETQYF.

The chain employs TRBV30 and TRBJ1-4; a weak D match, TRBD1 (5 bases). The ends were cut back, 0 bases at V and 8 bases at J, with 10 bases in the middle. The CDR3 totals 13 residues. CDR1 and CDR2 from the germline V gene are GTSNPN and SVGIG (reference sequence). In nucleotides, the CDR3 is TGTGCCTGGAGTGTACTGAAGGGGGAAAAACTGTTTTTT. This sequence encodes CAWSVLKGEKLFF. Looking up the rest from reference TRBV30 and TRBJ1-4 gives the full variable domain: SQTIHQWPATLVQPVGSPLSLECTVEGTSNPNLYWYRQAAGRGLQLLFYSVGIGQISSEVPQNLSASRPQDRQFILSSKKLLLSDSGFYLCAWSVLKGEKLFFGSGTQLSVL.

This chain uses TRBV6-1 with TRBJ2-1, with TRBD2 matching over 8 bases. Germline trimming cut 1 base from V and 2 bases from J; bases unmatched to any gene: 7. Germline V gene sequence: CDR1 MNHNS, CDR2 SASEGT. The CDR3 covers 17 residues. CDR3 sequence (DNA): TGTGCCAGCAGTGAAGTAGCGGGGCGCCGCCCCTACAATGAGCAGTTCTTC. Translation gives CASSEVAGRRPYNEQFF.

The chain is built from TRBV19 and TRBJ2-3; D is perhaps TRBD2 (5 bases). This CDR3 contains 16 residues. Germline CDR1 LNHDA, CDR2 SQIVND (reference sequence). Trimming pared 6 bases from V and 0 bases from J, leaving 16 bases between. CDR3: CASSPTSPLSTDTQYF. The CDR3 bases are TGTGCCAGTAGCCCCACTAGTCCCCTTAGCACAGATACGCAGTATTTT.